These 16 T cell receptor beta chains originate from one sample sequenced in a study of CD8 T cells in ankylosing spondylitis. TCRdb passed the 5' RACE reads through MiXCR, listing each CDR3 protein once. The data contain 200,000 to 250,000 distinct CDR3 sequences, 7% to 10% of them seen just once; the ten biggest clones take up 4% to 5%. Specimen: blood, either unsorted or a sorted T cell fraction (not recorded which). The source of these receptors is a female donor with ankylosing spondylitis or in good health (not recorded which).

There are a few counts of this clonotype. The chain couples TRBV2 to TRBJ1-1; D perhaps matches TRBD1 (5 bases). The CDR3 is 13 residues long. Germline V gives CDR1 SNHLY, CDR2 FYNNEI. V gave up 3 bases and J gave up 3 bases, with 8 bases separating them. The CDR3 DNA reads as TGTGCCAGCAGTGAGGGGCCCTACACTGAAGCTTTCTTT. Protein product: CASSEGPYTEAFF. The full variable domain, with the rest looked up from reference TRBV2 and TRBJ1-1, is EPEVTQTPSHQVTQMGQEVILRCVPISNHLYFYWYRQILGQKVEFLVSFYNNEISEKSEIFDDQFSVERPDGSNFTLKIRSTKLEDSAMYFCASSEGPYTEAFFGQGTRLTVV.

At least ten counts were recorded for this clonotype. The chain has TRBV12-3 or TRBV12-4 and TRBJ2-2, with D possibly TRBD2 on 7 matching bases. There are 13 residues in the CDR3. With 5 bases removed from V and 9 bases from J, the gap between germline ends came to 13 bases. DNA for the CDR3: TGTGCCAGCAGTCCCACGGGGGGCCGGGAGCTGTTTTTT. Amino acids: CASSPTGGRELFF.

In this sample, this clonotype turned up many times. The CDR3 DNA is TGTGCCAGCAGCTTCGAAGGGGGGGCCTCCTACGAGCAGTACTTC. This translates into CASSFEGGASYEQYF. The V gene is TRBV5-4, the J gene TRBJ2-7; tentatively, D is TRBD2 (7 bases). In germline, CDR1 is SGHNT, CDR2 YYREEE (reference sequence). This CDR3 contains 15 residues. V dropped 2 bases and J dropped 0 bases, with 12 bases sitting between them.

This clonotype was found many times. The chain combines TRBV6-5 with TRBJ1-2; a weak D match, TRBD1 (5 bases). Germline V gives CDR1 MNHEY, CDR2 SVGAGI. Trimming left V 6 bases short and J 9 bases short, with 23 bases between. This CDR3 region has 15 residues. CDR3 region: CASSSSLGTQESYTF. In nucleotides, the CDR3 is TGTGCCAGCAGCTCCTCGCTTGGGACGCAAGAAAGCTACACCTTC.

This clonotype was detected ten times or more. V and J are TRBV28 and TRBJ2-6, with D perhaps matching TRBD2 (5 bases). V was clipped by 3 bases and J by 1 base, with 13 bases between them. The CDR3 contains 17 residues. Germline V CDR1 and CDR2: MDHEN, SYDVKM. The CDR3 DNA sequence: TGTGCCAGCAGTTTGGTTGGGCGAGGGTCTGGGGCCAACGTCCTGACTTTC. Protein: CASSLVGRGSGANVLTF.

The chain recombines TRBV3-1 with TRBJ2-4; possible D gene TRBD2, 6 bases. Trimming took off 1 base at V and 6 bases at J, with 10 bases between the two ends. CDR3 length equals 14 residues. The germline V gene encodes CDR1 LGHDT and CDR2 YNNKEL (reference sequence). The DNA for the CDR3 is TGTGCCAGCAGCCAAGGGACTATCCTAAACATTCAGTACTTC. Residues: CASSQGTILNIQYF.

J is TRBJ2-7 and V is TRBV20-1, with TRBD2 matching 11 bases. This CDR3 spans 16 amino acids. V trimming: 2 bases; J trimming: 4 bases; junction bases outside the gene matches: 10. The germline V gene has CDR1 DFQATT and CDR2 SNEGSKA (reference sequence). The CDR3, as DNA: TGCAGTGCTAGACCTGGCCGACTAGCGGGGAATTACGAGCAGTACTTC. The encoded protein is CSARPGRLAGNYEQYF.

This clonotype was seen many times. The chain uses TRBV10-3 and TRBJ1-5; no reliable D call. In germline, CDR1 is ENHRY, CDR2 SYGVKD. This CDR3 has 16 amino acids. Trimming left V 0 bases short and J 0 bases short, with 9 bases between. The CDR3: CAISESVSYSNQPQHF. CDR3 bases: TGTGCCATCAGTGAGTCGGTCAGTTATAGCAATCAGCCCCAGCATTTT.

This clonotype occurred a few times. J is TRBJ2-1 and V is TRBV7-2; the D call may be TRBD1 or TRBD2 (5 bases each). This CDR3 has 13 amino acids. The V gene lost 5 bases and the J gene lost 9 bases, with 14 bases spanning the gap. Germline assignment: CDR1 SGHTA and CDR2 FQGNSA. The chain's CDR3 is CASSAWGRGEQFF. The CDR3 bases are TGTGCCAGCAGCGCCTGGGGCCGGGGTGAGCAGTTCTTC. The whole variable domain, remainder taken from reference TRBV7-2 and TRBJ2-1, is GAGVSQSPSNKVTEKGKDVELRCDPISGHTALYWYRQSLGQGLEFLIYFQGNSAPDKSGLPSDRFSAERTGGSVSTLTIQRTQQEDSAVYLCASSAWGRGEQFFGPGTRLTVL.

This clonotype was seen a few times. The chain employs TRBV6-6 and TRBJ2-1, with TRBD1 as a possible D gene (7 bases). Germline CDR1 and CDR2: MNHNY and SVGAGI (reference sequence). The CDR3 is made up of 13 amino acids. Deletions cut 7 bases from V and 3 bases from J, with 10 bases between. Here the CDR3 reads CASTGGLYNEQFF. In DNA, the CDR3 is TGTGCCAGCACAGGGGGGCTCTACAATGAGCAGTTCTTC.

At least ten counts were recorded for this clonotype. The chain employs TRBV11-2 and TRBJ1-2, with D perhaps matching TRBD1 (6 bases). Germline values: CDR1 SGHAT, CDR2 FQNNGV. V lost 0 bases to trimming and J lost 6 bases, with 11 bases between them. This CDR3 has 14 amino acids. CDR3 nucleotides: TGTGCCAGCAGCTTAGAAGGGGGTCTCGATGGCTACACCTTC. Translated, it gives CASSLEGGLDGYTF. Full variable domain (rest looked up from reference TRBV11-2 and TRBJ1-2): EAGVAQSPRYKIIEKRQSVAFWCNPISGHATLYWYQQILGQGPKLLIQFQNNGVVDDSQLPKDRFSAERLKGVDSTLKIQPAKLEDSAVYLCASSLEGGLDGYTFGSGTRLTVV.

This clonotype was seen a handful of times. The chain uses TRBV29-1 and TRBJ2-5, with D uncertain. Per germline, CDR1 SQVTM and CDR2 ANQGSEA. V lost 4 bases, J lost 1 base, and 4 bases lay in between. The CDR3 length is 11 residues. CDR3 in DNA: TGCAGCGTTGCGATCCAAGAGACCCAGTACTTC. Protein product: CSVAIQETQYF.

This clonotype was detected ten times or more. The CDR3 protein is CASSSYGQDYEQYF. The CDR3 DNA is TGTGCCAGCAGCAGTTATGGACAGGACTACGAGCAGTACTTC. The chain has TRBV6-2 or TRBV6-3 and TRBJ2-7; 7 nucleotides align to TRBD1. The CDR3 contains 14 residues. From germline, CDR1 is MNHEY and CDR2 SVGEGT. The V gene end was trimmed by 6 bases and the J gene end by 3 bases; junction bases not matched to a gene: 8.

The table lists this clonotype with many counts. J is TRBJ1-2 and V is TRBV7-9, with D possibly TRBD1 on 6 matching bases. V lost 2 bases, J lost 7 bases, and 17 bases lay in between. The CDR3 totals 15 residues. Germline CDR1 and CDR2: SEHNR and FQNEAQ (reference sequence). The CDR3: CASSLNPDTGFGYTF. The CDR3 DNA is TGTGCCAGCAGCTTAAACCCCGACACAGGGTTTGGCTACACCTTC.

The chain links TRBV30 to TRBJ1-2; D is uncertain. V shed 0 bases and J shed 6 bases, with 8 bases lying between them. This CDR3 has 12 residues. Germline loops: CDR1 GTSNPN, CDR2 SVGIG (reference sequence). CDR3 in amino acids: CAWSVRGNGYTF. CDR3 in DNA: TGTGCCTGGAGTGTAAGAGGGAATGGCTACACCTTC.

This clonotype was counted many times. The chain carries TRBV20-1 and TRBJ2-3; possible D gene TRBD1, 5 bases. V lost 6 bases and J lost 0, with 13 bases in between. Germline V gene lookup returns CDR1 DFQATT and CDR2 SNEGSKA (reference sequence). The CDR3 is 14 amino acids. CDR3 sequence (DNA): TGCAGTGCCCTTGGACACCCTAGCACAGATACGCAGTATTTT. This translates into CSALGHPSTDTQYF.